A single T cell receptor (beta chain) is shown here with its context. J lost 1 base, V lost 6 bases, and 10 bases had no gene match. Germline V CDR1 and CDR2: WSHSY, SAAADI. This CDR3 is built from 17 residues. The authors' processing: For nucleated cells, counts were estimated from reference gene primer amplification. Assay used: immunoSEQ multiplex PCR; TCRdb lists only in-frame clones, some missing. Clone size and V and J calls were adopted from that table, with D and trimming inferred from the DNA. The sample holds 80,000 or so clones, 70% to 90% seen once. The data were taken from a study of blood T cell repertoires in COVID-19. Study-level background: T cells, B-cell-depleted T cells, or PBMCs supplied cDNA or gDNA.

The TCR originated in a man in his fifties or sixties with COVID-19, enrolled during active disease. The V call is TRBV10-2, the J call TRBJ2-1; 9 bases align to TRBD2. The sequencing input was peripheral blood. In nucleotides, the CDR3 is TGCGCCAGCAGGCGACTAGCGGTCGAGAGTTCCTACAATGAGCAGTTCTTC. It yields the protein CASRRLAVESSYNEQFF.